Presented here are 17 T cell receptor beta chains from one specimen sequenced in a study of technical replicates of blood from a few donors. Profiled with immunoSEQ multiplex PCR; TCRdb holds only in-frame clones, not every one. Altogether around 58,000 clones are present, around nine tenths being singletons, with the ten largest covering more than 4.5%. The source material was PBMCs. All receptors come from a human donor in good health. Some clones in this sample may be carry-over from other donors' samples.

This clone was seen just once. The chain recombines TRBV5-1 with TRBJ2-7, with TRBD1 as a possible D gene (5 bases). V shed 7 bases and J shed 0 bases, with 14 bases lying between them. This CDR3 region has 14 residues. Germline V lookup: CDR1 SGHRS, CDR2 YFSETQ. This CDR3 reads CASREAGYSYEQYF. In nucleotides, the CDR3 is TGCGCCAGCCGTGAGGCAGGGTACTCCTACGAGCAGTACTTC.

J is TRBJ2-1 and V is TRBV5-6; 9 bases are shared with TRBD1. J lost 8 bases, V lost 4 bases, and 16 bases had no gene match. Germline CDR1 and CDR2: SGHDT and YYEEEE. This CDR3 spans 17 amino acids. The CDR3 region has the DNA TGTGCCAGCAGCCCACAACCCGGGACAGGGTTTCGCCATGAGCAGTTCTTC. Its translation: CASSPQPGTGFRHEQFF.

The V and J genes are TRBV6-5 and TRBJ2-3, with D tentatively TRBD2 (5 bases). The germline V gene encodes CDR1 MNHEY and CDR2 SVGAGI. V lost 4 bases and J 4 bases, leaving 18 bases between the germline ends. The CDR3 loop spans 16 amino acids. The CDR3, as DNA: TGTGCCAGCAGTTCCGGTGAGGGCCTGAGCCCAGATACGCAGTATTTT. Translating gives CASSSGEGLSPDTQYF.

This rearrangement joins TRBV6-5 to TRBJ2-1, with D possibly being TRBD2 (6 bases). The ends were cut back, 6 bases at V and 2 bases at J, with 14 bases in the middle. Germline CDR1 and CDR2: MNHEY and SVGAGI. The CDR3 runs to 15 residues. This chain's CDR3 is CASSRLVFAYNEQFF. In nucleotides, the CDR3 is TGTGCCAGCAGCAGACTAGTGTTCGCCTACAATGAGCAGTTCTTC.

This sequence joins TRBV25-1 and TRBJ2-5, with D possibly being TRBD2 (5 bases). V gave up 6 bases and J gave up 5 bases, with 19 bases separating them. Looked up from germline, CDR1 is MGHDK and CDR2 is SYGVNS. The CDR3 consists of 15 residues. CDR3 residues: CASSDYAVARETQYF. The DNA of the CDR3 is TGTGCCAGCAGCGACTACGCTGTCGCCAGGGAGACCCAGTACTTC. The variable domain in full, with the rest retrieved from reference TRBV25-1 and TRBJ2-5, is EADIYQTPRYLVIGTGKKITLECSQTMGHDKMYWYQQDPGMELHLIHYSYGVNSTEKGDLSSESTVSRIRTEHFPLTLESARPSHTSQYLCASSDYAVARETQYFGPGTRLLVL.

The J gene is TRBJ2-5, the V gene TRBV7-9; the D is unclear. V was shortened by 4 bases and J by 1 base, with 7 bases between the two germline ends. There are 13 residues in the CDR3. Germline assignment: CDR1 SEHNR and CDR2 FQNEAQ (reference sequence). The CDR3 region is CASSSPLQETQYF. CDR3 sequence (DNA): TGTGCCAGCAGCTCCCCACTCCAAGAGACCCAGTACTTC. The full variable domain, rest sourced from reference TRBV7-9 and TRBJ2-5, is DTGVSQNPRHKITKRGQNVTFRCDPISEHNRLYWYRQTLGQGPEFLTYFQNEAQLEKSRLLSDRFSAERPKGSFSTLEIQRTEQGDSAMYLCASSSPLQETQYFGPGTRLLVL.

This sequence joins TRBV2 and TRBJ2-3; tentatively, D is TRBD2 (5 bases). V was shortened by 6 bases and J by 2 bases, with 15 bases between the two germline ends. The germline gives CDR1 SNHLY, CDR2 FYNNEI. This CDR3 comprises 15 residues. The CDR3 is CASRPLGGFTDTQYF. CDR3 bases: TGTGCCAGCAGGCCTCTGGGCGGGTTCACAGATACGCAGTATTTT.

This clone came up a few times. V gene TRBV6-1 combines with J gene TRBJ2-2, with TRBD1 matching over 11 bases. The V segment lost 6 bases and the J segment 7 bases; nucleotides outside the gene matches: 7. Germline V gene sequence: CDR1 MNHNS, CDR2 SASEGT. The CDR3 sequence is 15 residues long. The CDR3, as DNA: TGTGCCAGCAGCCGGACAGGGGGCAGTAGCGGGGAGCTGTTTTTT. It specifies CASSRTGGSSGELFF.

The V call is TRBV4-2, the J call TRBJ2-6; weak D call: TRBD1 (5 bases). The germline V gene encodes CDR1 LGHNA and CDR2 YNFKEQ. This CDR3 region has 16 residues. Trimming took 1 base from V and 1 from J, leaving 8 bases between them. The CDR3 is CASSQAQGSGANVLTF. The CDR3 region has the DNA TGTGCCAGCAGCCAAGCGCAGGGTTCTGGGGCCAACGTCCTGACTTTC.

V is TRBV10-3 and J is TRBJ2-1, with a weak D call TRBD2 (6 bases). Germline V gene sequence: CDR1 ENHRY, CDR2 SYGVKD. Trimming cost V 5 bases and J 3 bases, with 17 bases left between them. The length of the CDR3 is 16 residues. CDR3 in DNA: TGTGCCATCAGTTCCTCCTCGGGACTGGTCTACAATGAGCAGTTCTTC. Translation gives CAISSSSGLVYNEQFF.

The V and J genes are TRBV7-3 and TRBJ1-5, with D unresolved. V dropped 5 bases and J dropped 4 bases, with 9 bases sitting between them. The CDR3 has 13 residues. Germline CDR1 reads SGHTA; CDR2 reads FQGTGA. The CDR3 DNA follows: TGTGCCAGCAGCCTCGACACGAATCAGCCCCAGCATTTT. It is translated as CASSLDTNQPQHF.

V and J are TRBV2 and TRBJ2-2; D may be TRBD1 (6 bases). Germline values: CDR1 SNHLY, CDR2 FYNNEI. CDR3 length: 14 amino acids. The V and J ends lost 6 bases and 4 bases respectively, with 12 bases between them. The DNA for the CDR3 is TGTGCCAGCAGGGAACAGGGTTCCACCGGGGAGCTGTTTTTT. It codes for CASREQGSTGELFF.

V usage is TRBV5-1 and J usage is TRBJ1-5, with D uncertain. CDR1 SGHRS and CDR2 YFSETQ come from the germline V gene. Deletions cut 1 base from V and 5 bases from J, with 10 bases between. The CDR3 is 14 amino acids. DNA of the CDR3: TGCGCCAGCAGCTTGTGGGGAGAGGATCAGCCCCAGCATTTT. Protein product: CASSLWGEDQPQHF.

J is TRBJ1-2 and V is TRBV4-3; D call uncertain. The V gene lost 0 bases and the J gene lost 8 bases, with 13 bases spanning the gap. Germline lookup yields CDR1 LGHNA and CDR2 YSLEER. This CDR3 is 14 amino acids long. CDR3 DNA: TGCGCCAGCAGCCAAGAAGGGAGGGTTGGGGGCTACACCTTC. It is translated as CASSQEGRVGGYTF.

The gene calls are TRBV18 and TRBJ1-1, with 8 bases fitting TRBD1. Trimming removed 5 bases from V and 5 bases from J; junction bases left unmatched: 4. This CDR3 has 13 amino acids. CDR1 is KGHSH, CDR2 LQKENI, per germline. The CDR3 is CASSSTGGTEAFF. The CDR3 DNA follows: TGTGCCAGCTCATCCACAGGGGGAACTGAAGCTTTCTTT.

The chain carries TRBV5-1 and TRBJ2-1, with TRBD2 matching 8 bases. V lost 4 bases and J lost 9; bases outside the gene matches: 12. The CDR3 has 15 residues. Germline values: CDR1 SGHRS, CDR2 YFSETQ. CDR3: CASSLSGSGPGEQFF. The CDR3 nucleotides read TGCGCCAGCAGCCTGAGCGGGAGTGGTCCTGGTGAGCAGTTCTTC.

This clone was observed a single time. The chain joins TRBV19 to TRBJ1-4; D might be TRBD1 (5 bases). The V end was cut by 2 bases, the J end by 10 bases, with 14 bases between. The CDR3 totals 14 residues. Germline V lookup: CDR1 LNHDA, CDR2 SQIVND (reference sequence). This CDR3 reads CASSILGGDAKLFF. The CDR3 bases are TGTGCCAGTAGTATACTAGGAGGGGACGCAAAACTGTTTTTT.